Listed here are 25 T cell receptor beta chains from one sample, sequenced in a study of post-analysis software for immune sequencing data. The study, taken as a whole, reports: Elevated frequency relative to controls characterized roughly 5 TRBV segments in patients, TRBV5-6, TRBV5-1 and TRBV20-1 among them.

No antigens are known for them. Included in the TCR beta cDNA libraries were unique molecular identifiers. TCRdb reprocessed the PCR reads with MiXCR, giving one entry per CDR3 protein. The sample contains fewer than 550,000 distinct CDR3 sequences, roughly 34% of which appear only once. The material sequenced was blood. Receptor source: a girl aged 2-17 years with multiple sclerosis.

In its sample, this clonotype was seen a few times. V and J are TRBV20-1 and TRBJ2-3, with 8 bases aligning to TRBD1. The V segment lost 0 bases and the J segment 2 bases; nucleotides outside the gene matches: 7. This CDR3 has 16 amino acids. Germline lookup yields CDR1 DFQATT and CDR2 SNEGSKA (reference sequence). The CDR3 spells CSARDGTGGYTDTQYF. Written as DNA, the CDR3 is TGCAGTGCTAGAGATGGAACAGGGGGATACACAGATACGCAGTATTTT.

This clonotype was seen a few times. The chain recombines TRBV20-1 with TRBJ1-2, with TRBD1 identical over 8 bases. The CDR3 has 15 amino acids. From germline, CDR1 is DFQATT and CDR2 SNEGSKA (reference sequence). The V and J ends lost 6 bases and 2 bases, in that order; junction bases with no gene match: 11. CDR3 DNA: TGCAGTGCGCCTACCCCGGGACAGGCAAACTATGGCTACACCTTC. Encoded protein: CSAPTPGQANYGYTF.

The rearrangement links TRBV5-1 to TRBJ2-3; D not certain. V was clipped by 1 base and J by 3 bases, with 9 bases between them. This CDR3 has 14 amino acids. Germline lookup yields CDR1 SGHRS and CDR2 YFSETQ. CDR3 sequence: CASSLIAETDTQYF. CDR3 in DNA: TGCGCCAGCAGCTTGATAGCAGAGACAGATACGCAGTATTTT.

The DNA for the CDR3 is TGTGCCAGCATCGGACTAGCGGGCACAGATACGCAGTATTTT. Amino acid sequence: CASIGLAGTDTQYF. The J gene is TRBJ2-3, the V gene TRBV2, with TRBD2 identical over 10 bases. J gave up 1 base and V 7 bases, and 2 bases lay outside the gene matches. The CDR3 has 14 amino acids. CDR1 SNHLY and CDR2 FYNNEI come from the germline V gene.

The table lists this clonotype with a count of one. The chain joins TRBV20-1 to TRBJ1-1; D ambiguous. The CDR3 spans 13 residues. V lost 6 bases, J lost 1 base, and 12 bases lay in between. CDR1 DFQATT and CDR2 SNEGSKA come from the germline V gene (reference sequence). The CDR3 protein is CSALWTRNTEAFF. The CDR3 DNA sequence: TGCAGTGCCCTATGGACGAGGAACACTGAAGCTTTCTTT.

This clonotype came up a few times. This chain connects TRBV7-3 to TRBJ2-7; 9 bases map to TRBD1. The germline CDR1 and CDR2 sequences are SGHTA and FQGTGA. The length of the CDR3 is 14 residues. Trimming at V came to 5 bases and at J to 5 bases, leaving 7 bases not matched to a gene. CDR3 protein: CASSLITGGDEQYF. CDR3 DNA sequence: TGTGCCAGCAGCCTGATAACAGGGGGCGACGAGCAGTACTTC.

A remark on this clonotype: The junction does not match germline at one end; this may be a read error. The V and J genes are TRBV20-1 and TRBJ2-5, with 9 bases matching TRBD2. This CDR3 is built from 15 residues. Germline CDR1 reads DFQATT; CDR2 reads SNEGSKA (reference sequence). CDR3 sequence reads: CSTSSAGGQQETQYF. CDR3 coding DNA: TGCAGTACTAGCTCAGCGGGGGGCCAACAAGAGACCCAGTACTTC.

The rearrangement uses TRBV20-1 and TRBJ2-3; 8 bases are a match to TRBD2. The germline V gene has CDR1 DFQATT and CDR2 SNEGSKA (reference sequence). Trimming cost V 3 bases and J 3 bases; bases outside gene matches: 8. The CDR3 contains 15 residues. The DNA of the CDR3 is TGCAGTGCTAGGTCCCCGGGGGGGACTACAGATACGCAGTATTTT. As protein: CSARSPGGTTDTQYF.

A few counts support this clonotype. The chain joins TRBV24-1 to TRBJ2-5; either TRBD1 or TRBD2 may supply D (5 bases each). The V gene's germline CDR1 is KGHDR and CDR2 SFDVKD. The CDR3 spans 15 residues. The V and J ends lost 3 bases and 2 bases respectively, with 12 bases between them. The CDR3 loop reads CATSDPGPKQETQYF. The CDR3 DNA sequence: TGTGCCACCAGTGATCCGGGACCGAAACAAGAGACCCAGTACTTC.

The chain joins TRBV24-1 to TRBJ1-2; D is undetermined. V shed 2 bases and J shed 6 bases, with 9 bases lying between them. Germline V lookup: CDR1 KGHDR, CDR2 SFDVKD. This CDR3 contains 13 residues. The CDR3 region is CATSDSEPNGYTF. In DNA, the CDR3 is TGTGCCACCAGTGATTCGGAGCCAAATGGCTACACCTTC.

V usage is TRBV5-1 and J usage is TRBJ1-1; D is possibly TRBD1 (5 bases). Between the trimmed V and J ends, which lost 0 bases and 5 bases, there was a span of 11 bases. The germline CDR1 and CDR2 sequences are SGHRS and YFSETQ. The CDR3 sequence is 14 residues long. CDR3 nucleotide sequence: TGCGCCAGCAGCTTGGAGGCAGGGCAAACTGAAGCTTTCTTT. Protein product: CASSLEAGQTEAFF.

This clonotype was observed at least ten times. V gene TRBV28 combines with J gene TRBJ1-1; a weak D match, TRBD1 (6 bases). The CDR3 runs 17 residues. CDR1 is MDHEN, CDR2 SYDVKM, per germline. The V gene lost 6 bases and the J gene lost 1 base, with 21 bases spanning the gap. CDR3 sequence (DNA): TGTGCCAGCAGACGCAACCCTCAAGAGGGGGAGAACACTGAAGCTTTCTTT. As protein: CASRRNPQEGENTEAFF.

The table lists this clonotype with a count of one. The genes are TRBV7-9 and TRBJ1-4; perhaps TRBD1 as D (5 bases). With 5 bases removed from V and 8 bases from J, the gap between germline ends came to 21 bases. Germline V gene sequence: CDR1 SEHNR, CDR2 FQNEAQ (reference sequence). The CDR3 covers 16 residues. CDR3 in amino acids: CASSMNVAGRGEKLFF. Written as DNA, the CDR3 is TGTGCCAGCAGCATGAACGTGGCAGGGCGGGGAGAAAAACTGTTTTTT.

The J gene is TRBJ2-4, the V gene TRBV2, with 8 bases fitting TRBD2. After removal of 4 bases from V and 6 bases from J, the junction contained 2 bases not matched to a gene. The CDR3 has 13 residues. Germline V gene data show CDR1 as SNHLY and CDR2 as FYNNEI. The CDR3 DNA is TGTGCCAGCAGTGCGGGGGGGCTAAACATTCAGTACTTC. Residues: CASSAGGLNIQYF.

In its sample, this clonotype was seen a few times. The chain joins TRBV18 to TRBJ1-6, with 10 bases identical to TRBD1. CDR3 length: 19 amino acids. V lost 4 bases, J lost 10 bases, and 19 bases stayed unmatched. The germline gives CDR1 KGHSH, CDR2 LQKENI. This CDR3 is CASSLSSRTGGGIGSPLHF. The CDR3 DNA is TGTGCCAGCTCACTTTCGTCGCGGACAGGGGGAGGTATTGGATCACCCCTCCACTTT.

The chain recombines TRBV20-1 with TRBJ2-7; D is uncertain. CDR1 and CDR2 (germline): DFQATT, SNEGSKA (reference sequence). The V and J ends lost 4 bases and 2 bases respectively, with 12 bases between them. This CDR3 is built from 13 residues. The CDR3 region has the DNA TGCAGTGCTACGCTGGGCCACCCCTACGAGCAGTACTTC. Encoded protein: CSATLGHPYEQYF.

This clonotype was picked up many times. The chain joins TRBV6-5 to TRBJ1-4, with D possibly TRBD1 on 5 matching bases. This CDR3 comprises 16 residues. CDR1 MNHEY and CDR2 SVGAGI come from the germline V gene. V was cut by 4 bases and J by 2 bases, with 14 bases left in between. CDR3: CASSSTVFSTNEKLFF. In DNA form, the CDR3 reads TGTGCCAGCAGTTCGACAGTTTTCTCGACTAATGAAAAACTGTTTTTT.

The rearrangement uses TRBV5-1 and TRBJ2-3; D unresolved. The CDR3 sequence is 14 residues long. The germline V and J ends were trimmed by 2 bases and 2 bases, with 9 bases remaining between them. Germline CDR1 is SGHRS and CDR2 is YFSETQ. The CDR3 DNA is TGCGCCAGCAGCTTCGCCGCAGTCACAGATACGCAGTATTTT. Protein: CASSFAAVTDTQYF. The complete variable domain, with remaining parts taken from reference TRBV5-1 and TRBJ2-3, reads KAGVTQTPRYLIKTRGQQVTLSCSPISGHRSVSWYQQTPGQGLQFLFEYFSETQRNKGNFPGRFSGRQFSNSRSEMNVSTLELGDSALYLCASSFAAVTDTQYFGPGTRLTVL.

V usage is TRBV12-3 or TRBV12-4 and J usage is TRBJ2-5; 9 bases match TRBD2. The last part of the DNA fits TRBJ2-7 better; the J call may be wrong. The CDR3 totals 15 residues. The CDR3 is CASSLERGGAYEQYF. The CDR3 nucleotides are TGTGCCAGCAGTTTAGAGCGCGGGGGGGCTTACGAGCAGTACTTC.

CDR3 in DNA: TGTGCCAGCAGTTACTCCCCTGGAAACACCATATATTTT. The encoded protein is CASSYSPGNTIYF. The V gene is TRBV6-5, the J gene TRBJ1-3; D is uncertain. This CDR3 spans 13 amino acids. Trimming removed 0 bases at V and 2 bases at J, with 2 bases between. Germline CDR1 reads MNHEY; CDR2 reads SVGAGI.

This clonotype came up a few times. V is TRBV7-3 and J is TRBJ1-6, with D uncertain. V was clipped by 4 bases and J by 7 bases, with 14 bases between them. The CDR3 runs to 15 residues. Germline assignment: CDR1 SGHTA and CDR2 FQGTGA. Here the CDR3 DNA reads TGTGCCAGCAGCTCCCAGGTGGCGGGGAATTCACCCCTCCACTTT. It is translated as CASSSQVAGNSPLHF.

The table lists this clonotype with a few counts. The chain combines TRBV2 with TRBJ2-6; no clear D gene. The CDR3 is 16 amino acids. Germline values: CDR1 SNHLY, CDR2 FYNNEI. V was trimmed by 7 bases and J by 0 bases, leaving 13 bases between them. The CDR3 region is CASTRASSSGANVLTF. The DNA for the CDR3 is TGTGCCAGCACCCGGGCGTCAAGCTCTGGGGCCAACGTCCTGACTTTC.

The J gene is TRBJ2-1, the V gene TRBV10-3, with D possibly matching TRBD1 (6 bases). The length of the CDR3 is 13 residues. CDR1 is ENHRY and CDR2 is SYGVKD in the germline V gene. V was shortened by 10 bases and J by 2 bases, with 12 bases between the two germline ends. The CDR3, as DNA: TGTGCCACCAGGACAGCACCCTACAATGAGCAGTTCTTC. It translates to CATRTAPYNEQFF.

V gene TRBV9 combines with J gene TRBJ2-3, with 8 nucleotides matching TRBD1. Germline V CDR1 and CDR2: SGDLS, YYNGEE. This CDR3 has 16 residues. V was pared by 2 bases and J by 1 base, with 6 bases of the junction left unmatched. The CDR3 loop reads CASSVNLDRGTDTQYF. The CDR3 DNA is TGTGCCAGCAGCGTTAACCTGGACAGGGGCACAGATACGCAGTATTTT.

This chain uses TRBV5-1 with TRBJ2-5; 7 bases are a match to TRBD2. The J call is in doubt because the DNA end fits TRBJ2-7 better. The CDR3 covers 14 residues. Germline V gene data show CDR1 as SGHRS and CDR2 as YFSETQ. The CDR3 loop reads CASRLRGVGSEQYF. The CDR3 bases are TGCGCCAGCAGACTTCGGGGGGTCGGCTCCGAGCAGTACTTC.